This T cell receptor beta chain originates from a study of blood T cell repertoires in COVID-19. Study in general: Specimens from acute and convalescent COVID-19 originated in the United States, Italy and Spain. In each case, the material was cDNA or gDNA derived from T cells, B-cell-depleted T cells, or PBMCs.

Germline V lookup: CDR1 LNHDA, CDR2 SQIVND (reference sequence). V was cut by 7 bases and J by 6 bases, with 12 bases left in between. The CDR3 length is 12 residues. Per the study methods: The assay estimated nucleated cells by amplifying reference gene primers. Libraries were prepared by immunoSEQ multiplex PCR; TCRdb keeps only in-frame clonotypes and omits some of them. The DNA was the basis for D and trimming; V, J and clone size are from that table. The table shows approximately 170,000 clones, with approximately 90% occurring only once. Those enrolled in Seattle joined during active infection and were followed longitudinally afterward.

Sequenced input: peripheral blood. The rearrangement links TRBV19 to TRBJ1-2, with D possibly matching TRBD1 (6 bases). This clonotype was sampled from a man aged 18 to 35 with COVID-19, enrolled during active disease. CDR3 sequence reads: CASNQQGHGYTF. The CDR3 DNA reads TGTGCCAGTAATCAACAGGGACATGGCTACACCTTC.